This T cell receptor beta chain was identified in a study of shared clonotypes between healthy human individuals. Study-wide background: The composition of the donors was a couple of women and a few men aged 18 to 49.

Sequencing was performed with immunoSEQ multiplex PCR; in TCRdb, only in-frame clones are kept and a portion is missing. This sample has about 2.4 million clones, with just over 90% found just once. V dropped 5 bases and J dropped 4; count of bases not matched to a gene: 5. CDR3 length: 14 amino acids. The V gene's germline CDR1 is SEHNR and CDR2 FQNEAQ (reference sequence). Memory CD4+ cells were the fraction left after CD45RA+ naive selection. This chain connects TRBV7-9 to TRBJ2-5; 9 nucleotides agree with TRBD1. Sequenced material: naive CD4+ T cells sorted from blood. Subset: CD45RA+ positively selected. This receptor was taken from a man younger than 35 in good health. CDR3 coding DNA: TGTGCCAGCAGCCCCCTGGGACAGGGAGAGACCCAGTACTTC. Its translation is CASSPLGQGETQYF.